This TCR beta chain was captured in a study of blood T cell repertoires in COVID-19. On the study more broadly: T cells, B-cell-depleted T cells, or PBMCs supplied cDNA or gDNA.

Using immunoSEQ multiplex PCR, the repertoire was profiled, and TCRdb retains in-frame clones only, with some absent. The data hold some 29,000 clones, with approximately 85% observed a single time. Sequencing input: peripheral blood. The sequence was obtained from a woman over 75 with COVID-19, enrolled during active disease.

The CDR3 protein is CASSRKVRTSSIRDEQFF. Here the CDR3 DNA reads TGTGCCAGCAGCCGAAAGGTCCGGACTAGCTCGATTCGGGATGAGCAGTTCTTC. The V call is TRBV11-2, the J call TRBJ2-1; 8 bases align to TRBD2. The CDR3 spans 18 residues. Germline loops: CDR1 SGHAT, CDR2 FQNNGV. J was trimmed by 8 bases and V by 5 bases; bases with no gene match: 20.